This T cell receptor beta chain was sequenced for a study of blood T cell repertoires in COVID-19. Background on the study: The United States, Italy and Spain provided the acute and convalescent COVID-19 samples. The cDNA or gDNA used as material had been derived from T cells, B-cell-depleted T cells, or PBMCs.

As originally analysed: Reference gene primer amplification gave nucleated cell count estimates. Method: immunoSEQ multiplex PCR; TCRdb's copy keeps in-frame clones and lacks some. V and J calls and clone size follow that table, whereas D and trimming were derived from the DNA. This repertoire shows a few hundred thousand clones, 70% to 90% found once; its top ten account for around 0.7%. The J segment lost 1 base and the V segment lost 2 bases, leaving 14 bases of the junction unmatched. The CDR3 extends over 19 amino acids. Germline V gene data show CDR1 as MNHEY and CDR2 as SVGEGT. The sequence was obtained from a human donor in a cohort sampled during active COVID-19. The rearrangement uses TRBV6-2 or TRBV6-3 and TRBJ2-7; 10 positions match TRBD2. The sample consisted of peripheral blood. CDR3 nucleotide sequence: TGTGCCAGCAGTTACCCGGGACTAGCGCTTCGCACTCGATCCTACGAGCAGTACTTC. It codes for CASSYPGLALRTRSYEQYF.